A single sample is the source of the 32 T cell receptor beta chains below, sequenced in a study of shared clonotypes between healthy human individuals. Repertoires were generated with immunoSEQ multiplex PCR, while TCRdb's copy carries only in-frame clones and drops some. This sample has approximately 2.3 million clones, with approximately 93% found just once. The sample was naive CD4+ T cells from PBMCs. Regarding subset: CD45RA+ positively selected. The receptors derive from a man between 18 and 35 years old in good health. Some clones in this sample may be carry-over from other donors' samples.

This clone came up once. The chain recombines TRBV18 with TRBJ2-5; no clear D. This CDR3 has 12 amino acids. CDR1 and CDR2 from the germline V gene are KGHSH and LQKENI. V lost 6 bases to trimming and J lost 2 bases, with 7 bases between them. As DNA, the CDR3 is TGTGCCAGCTCGGTTCGTCAAGAGACCCAGTACTTC. It yields the protein CASSVRQETQYF.

This rearrangement joins TRBV7-2 to TRBJ2-6; D might be TRBD1 (6 bases). The CDR3 runs 17 residues. V was trimmed by 0 bases and J by 0 bases, leaving 9 bases between them. Germline V gives CDR1 SGHTA, CDR2 FQGNSA. The CDR3 DNA sequence: TGTGCCAGCAGCTTAGCCACAGGGAACTCTGGGGCCAACGTCCTGACTTTC. Translating it yields CASSLATGNSGANVLTF.

The rearrangement links TRBV28 to TRBJ1-3; TRBD1 matches 8 bases. Per the germline V gene, CDR1 is MDHEN and CDR2 is SYDVKM. The CDR3 has 16 amino acids. V shed 6 bases, J shed 2 bases, and the junction held 9 bases outside the gene matches. CDR3 nucleotide sequence: TGTGCCAGCAGCAGCGCCGGGACAGGACCTGGAAACACCATATATTTT. It translates to CASSSAGTGPGNTIYF.

This rearrangement joins TRBV21-1 to TRBJ1-2; the DNA was not used to check the table's D call, TRBD1. TRBV21-1 is noted as a pseudogene. The CDR3 has 18 residues. In DNA, the CDR3 is TGTGCCAGCAGCAAAGTCCGACGTTCCGGGACAGGGAACTATGGCTACACCTTC. Protein product: CASSKVRRSGTGNYGYTF.

The chain is built from TRBV11-2 and TRBJ2-7; either TRBD1 or TRBD2 may supply D (5 bases each). V lost 4 bases, J lost 2 bases, and 15 bases lay in between. CDR1 is SGHAT, CDR2 FQNNGV, per germline. CDR3 size: 15 residues. The CDR3 loop reads CASSSLGRLTYEQYF. The DNA for the CDR3 is TGTGCCAGCAGCTCTTTGGGACGGTTGACCTACGAGCAGTACTTC.

The gene calls are TRBV19 and TRBJ1-4; tentatively, D is TRBD1 (5 bases). CDR1 LNHDA and CDR2 SQIVND come from the germline V gene (reference sequence). The CDR3 sequence is 12 residues long. V was shortened by 6 bases and J by 11 bases, with 13 bases between the two germline ends. CDR3 amino acids: CASSAWWGKLFF. As DNA, the CDR3 is TGTGCCAGTAGCGCCTGGTGGGGGAAACTGTTTTTT.

This clone occurred a few times. V gene TRBV19 combines with J gene TRBJ1-2; TRBD1 aligns across 9 bases. The CDR3 is made up of 12 amino acids. With V trimmed by 8 bases and J by 6 bases, 4 bases remained unmatched. Germline-derived CDR1 and CDR2 are LNHDA and SQIVND (reference sequence). CDR3 nucleotide sequence: TGTGCCAGTGCCGGGACAGGGAATGGCTACACCTTC. Its translation: CASAGTGNGYTF.

The chain couples TRBV5-6 to TRBJ1-5; no clear D. Germline CDR1 SGHDT, CDR2 YYEEEE. V was shortened by 1 base and J by 3 bases, with 8 bases between the two germline ends. The length of the CDR3 is 14 residues. CDR3 nucleotides: TGTGCCAGCAGCTTGTTCACACTCAATCAGCCCCAGCATTTT. This gives the protein CASSLFTLNQPQHF.

The V and J genes are TRBV7-3 and TRBJ2-1; weak D call: TRBD2 (6 bases). Germline loops: CDR1 SGHTA, CDR2 FQGTGA. Trimming left V 1 base short and J 6 bases short, with 16 bases between. The CDR3 extends over 16 amino acids. In nucleotides, the CDR3 is TGTGCCAGCAGCTTAAGGGGCGGGATAGGGGCCAATGAGCAGTTCTTC. Protein product: CASSLRGGIGANEQFF.

The chain uses TRBV30 and TRBJ1-2; the match to TRBD1 covers 8 bases. The CDR3 consists of 14 residues. Germline CDR1 and CDR2: GTSNPN and SVGIG (reference sequence). The V and J ends lost 3 bases and 1 base, in that order; junction bases with no gene match: 4. CDR3 sequence: CAWSQGALNYGYTF. The DNA of the CDR3 is TGTGCCTGGAGCCAGGGGGCACTTAACTATGGCTACACCTTC. Full variable domain (rest looked up from reference TRBV30 and TRBJ1-2): SQTIHQWPATLVQPVGSPLSLECTVEGTSNPNLYWYRQAAGRGLQLLFYSVGIGQISSEVPQNLSASRPQDRQFILSSKKLLLSDSGFYLCAWSQGALNYGYTFGSGTRLTVV.

CDR3 loop: CATKKGFGGMGYNEQFF. CDR3 sequence (DNA): TGTGCCACCAAGAAGGGATTTGGTGGGATGGGATACAATGAGCAGTTCTTC. The chain uses TRBV19 and TRBJ2-1; D call uncertain. V dropped 10 bases and J dropped 4 bases, with 26 bases sitting between them. Germline CDR1 reads LNHDA; CDR2 reads SQIVND (reference sequence). The CDR3 consists of 17 residues.

CDR3 amino acids: CATSPRRGALDGTTPGTLFF. The CDR3 nucleotides are TGTGCCACCAGCCCTCGAAGGGGCGCGTTAGACGGAACCACACCGGGGACGCTGTTTTTT. J is TRBJ2-2 and V is TRBV15, with D possibly called TRBD1 or TRBD2 (5 bases each). Trimming left V 5 bases short and J 13 bases short, with 38 bases between. The CDR3 spans 20 residues. CDR1 is LNHNV and CDR2 is YYDKDF in the germline V gene (reference sequence).

The J gene is TRBJ2-7, the V gene TRBV19; D is unresolved. The germline CDR1 and CDR2 sequences are LNHDA and SQIVND (reference sequence). The V gene lost 3 bases and the J gene lost 3 bases, with 21 bases spanning the gap. The CDR3 consists of 17 residues. CDR3 in amino acids: CASSIRAGGTEVYEQYF. DNA for the CDR3: TGTGCCAGTAGTATTCGGGCAGGCGGCACAGAGGTCTACGAGCAGTACTTC.

V usage is TRBV7-9 and J usage is TRBJ2-5, with 12 nucleotides matching TRBD2. CDR3 size: 19 residues. V lost 4 bases and J lost 2; bases outside the gene matches: 14. Germline assignment: CDR1 SEHNR and CDR2 FQNEAQ (reference sequence). In DNA form, the CDR3 reads TGTGCCAGCAGCTCTAGCGGGAGGGCCCTGGGTATAGAACAAGAGACCCAGTACTTC. This encodes CASSSSGRALGIEQETQYF.

The gene calls are TRBV28 and TRBJ1-6; D perhaps matches TRBD1 (6 bases). This CDR3 comprises 13 residues. Germline V gene lookup returns CDR1 MDHEN and CDR2 SYDVKM. The V gene lost 7 bases and the J gene lost 6 bases, with 10 bases spanning the gap. CDR3 sequence: CASKGEANSPLHF. The CDR3, as DNA: TGTGCCAGCAAGGGGGAAGCTAATTCACCCCTCCACTTT.

The chain links TRBV18 to TRBJ2-1, with D perhaps matching TRBD1 (6 bases). The CDR3 loop spans 15 amino acids. The ends were cut back, 4 bases at V and 9 bases at J, with 19 bases in the middle. CDR1 and CDR2 from the germline V gene are KGHSH and LQKENI. The CDR3 protein is CASSLPGIQGGEQFF. Written as DNA, the CDR3 is TGTGCCAGCTCACTACCGGGAATACAAGGGGGTGAGCAGTTCTTC.

This chain joins TRBV2 and TRBJ1-1, with a tentative D call TRBD1 (5 bases). The CDR3 spans 14 residues. Germline loops: CDR1 SNHLY, CDR2 FYNNEI. Deletions cut 6 bases from V and 1 base from J, with 12 bases between. The CDR3 coding sequence is TGTGCCAGCAGGAAGGGGACGGGGAACACTGAAGCTTTCTTT. Translation: CASRKGTGNTEAFF.

The J gene is TRBJ2-3, the V gene TRBV14, with 8 bases matching TRBD2. Per the germline V gene, CDR1 is SGHDN and CDR2 is FVKESK. This CDR3 comprises 14 residues. V was pared by 6 bases and J by 2 bases, with 4 bases of the junction left unmatched. CDR3 coding DNA: TGTGCCAGCAGACCCGGGGGGGCCACAGATACGCAGTATTTT. Translating gives CASRPGGATDTQYF.

The chain joins TRBV18 to TRBJ1-2; tentative D call: TRBD1 (6 bases). This CDR3 region has 18 residues. V was trimmed by 3 bases and J by 1 base, leaving 21 bases between them. Germline assignment: CDR1 KGHSH and CDR2 LQKENI. CDR3 bases: TGTGCCAGCTCACCTCAATCCCCGTGGACAGTCCTTAACTATGGCTACACCTTC. Its protein is CASSPQSPWTVLNYGYTF.

This chain links TRBV10-1 with TRBJ2-7; the D is unclear. This CDR3 comprises 12 residues. V was trimmed by 6 bases and J by 7 bases, leaving 13 bases between them. Germline V gene sequence: CDR1 WNHNN, CDR2 SYGVQD (reference sequence). This CDR3 reads CASRSNNGEQYF. CDR3 nucleotide sequence: TGCGCCAGCAGGTCTAACAATGGGGAGCAGTACTTC.

The gene calls are TRBV15 and TRBJ2-3, with 9 nucleotides matching TRBD1. The CDR3 has 16 residues. V shed 4 bases and J 4 bases; nucleotides not matched to a gene: 9. Germline V gene sequence: CDR1 LNHNV, CDR2 YYDKDF (reference sequence). The CDR3 DNA reads TGTGCCACCAGCACCAAGGACAGGGGCGACGCAGATACGCAGTATTTT. This gives the protein CATSTKDRGDADTQYF.

The chain couples TRBV27 to TRBJ2-5, with D possibly being TRBD2 (5 bases). Germline V gene lookup returns CDR1 MNHEY and CDR2 SMNVEV (reference sequence). Trimming stripped 5 bases from V and 5 bases from J, with 27 bases between. The CDR3 runs 18 residues. The CDR3 loop reads CASSPTYTSSRRGETQYF. The CDR3 DNA reads as TGTGCCAGCAGTCCCACCTACACATCCTCAAGGCGAGGGGAGACCCAGTACTTC.

This sequence joins TRBV11-1 and TRBJ2-5; TRBD1 might be the D (6 bases). The CDR3 extends over 13 amino acids. CDR1 SGHAT and CDR2 FQDESV come from the germline V gene (reference sequence). The V end lost 4 bases, the J end lost 1 base, and 7 bases lay between the germline ends. The CDR3 DNA is TGTGCCAGCAGCTCAGGGGTCCAAGAGACCCAGTACTTC. Its translation: CASSSGVQETQYF.

The rearrangement links TRBV7-2 to TRBJ2-7, with 16 bases aligning to TRBD2. Germline V gene sequence: CDR1 SGHTA, CDR2 FQGNSA. The CDR3 loop spans 15 amino acids. Trimming took 5 bases from V and 13 from J; bases not matched to a gene: 11. CDR3: CASSTSGTSGRAPYF. The CDR3 DNA reads as TGTGCCAGCAGCACTAGCGGGACTAGCGGGAGGGCCCCCTACTTC. Looking up the rest from reference TRBV7-2 and TRBJ2-7 gives the full variable domain: GAGVSQSPSNKVTEKGKDVELRCDPISGHTALYWYRQSLGQGLEFLIYFQGNSAPDKSGLPSDRFSAERTGGSVSTLTIQRTQQEDSAVYLCASSTSGTSGRAPYFGPGTRLTVT.

The genes are TRBV18 and TRBJ2-5; D ambiguous. The CDR3 spans 13 residues. V was trimmed by 4 bases and J by 1 base, leaving 7 bases between them. The V gene's germline CDR1 is KGHSH and CDR2 LQKENI. The DNA of the CDR3 is TGTGCCAGCTCACGGGGATTCCAAGAGACCCAGTACTTC. This codes for CASSRGFQETQYF.

This chain joins TRBV28 and TRBJ1-4; D is uncertain. CDR3 length: 17 amino acids. Per the germline V gene, CDR1 is MDHEN and CDR2 is SYDVKM. V was shortened by 6 bases and J by 8 bases, with 25 bases between the two germline ends. The CDR3 reads CASRLTFDASPREKLFF. As DNA, the CDR3 is TGTGCCAGCAGATTGACATTCGACGCTTCTCCAAGGGAAAAACTGTTTTTT.

This sequence joins TRBV30 and TRBJ2-7; unclear D gene. Germline-derived CDR1 and CDR2 are GTSNPN and SVGIG (reference sequence). The CDR3 contains 12 residues. Trimming shortened V by 3 bases and J by 1 base, and 7 bases separated the two germline ends. This CDR3 reads CAWRGRSYEQYF. In DNA, the CDR3 is TGTGCCTGGAGAGGCCGGTCCTACGAGCAGTACTTC. Full variable domain (outside the CDR3, taken from reference TRBV30 and TRBJ2-7): SQTIHQWPATLVQPVGSPLSLECTVEGTSNPNLYWYRQAAGRGLQLLFYSVGIGQISSEVPQNLSASRPQDRQFILSSKKLLLSDSGFYLCAWRGRSYEQYFGPGTRLTVT.

The chain couples TRBV29-1 to TRBJ1-2; no clear D. Germline-derived CDR1 and CDR2 are SQVTM and ANQGSEA. The V gene lost 3 bases and the J gene lost 7 bases, with 6 bases spanning the gap. This CDR3 is built from 10 residues. The CDR3 coding sequence is TGCAGCGTTGATATCTCTGGCTACACCTTC. Its translation is CSVDISGYTF. The full variable domain, rest sourced from reference TRBV29-1 and TRBJ1-2, is SAVISQKPSRDICQRGTSLTIQCQVDSQVTMMFWYRQQPGQSLTLIATANQGSEATYESGFVIDKFPISRPNLTFSTLTVSNMSPEDSSIYLCSVDISGYTFGSGTRLTVV.

The genes are TRBV6-1 and TRBJ2-1; D not resolved. Trimming pared 6 bases from V and 5 bases from J, leaving 8 bases between. Germline lookup yields CDR1 MNHNS and CDR2 SASEGT. This CDR3 has 12 residues. In DNA, the CDR3 is TGTGCCAGCAGGAAGGCGAACAATGAGCAGTTCTTC. It translates to CASRKANNEQFF.

Only a few counts were recorded for this clone. This sequence joins TRBV2 and TRBJ1-4; 7 bases fit TRBD1. This CDR3 contains 14 residues. Germline trimming cut 6 bases from V and 12 bases from J; bases unmatched to any gene: 13. CDR1 SNHLY and CDR2 FYNNEI come from the germline V gene. The CDR3 reads CASRVRAAGTELFF. In DNA form, the CDR3 reads TGTGCCAGCAGGGTAAGAGCCGCCGGGACAGAACTGTTTTTT.

The V call is TRBV27, the J call TRBJ2-7, with 9 nucleotides matching TRBD2. Unmatched junction bases numbered 3, after V lost 4 bases and J lost 2 bases. Germline CDR1 MNHEY, CDR2 SMNVEV (reference sequence). The CDR3 extends over 14 amino acids. CDR3 loop: CASSYLAGPYEQYF. The CDR3 bases are TGTGCCAGCAGTTACCTAGCGGGGCCCTACGAGCAGTACTTC.

The chain employs TRBV5-4 and TRBJ2-2, with 11 nucleotides matching TRBD2. V was clipped by 4 bases and J by 3 bases; unmatched bases: 11. This CDR3 contains 18 residues. Germline CDR1 SGHNT, CDR2 YYREEE (reference sequence). The CDR3 coding sequence is TGTGCCAGCAGCGCGGGACTAGCGGCCCGAGTTGACACCGGGGAGCTGTTTTTT. Translating it yields CASSAGLAARVDTGELFF.